Listed below are T cell receptor beta chains from one sample, sequenced in a study of T cells in localized non-small cell lung cancer. Sequencing used immunoSEQ multiplex PCR; TCRdb keeps in-frame clones, though not all of them. The sample shows about 28,000 clones, about 86% of them seen only once. The source was peripheral blood mononuclear cells, collected before any cancer treatment. Source of these receptors: a man between 40 and 69 years old with stage III lung adenocarcinoma. CDR3s include the opening cysteine and the closing phenylalanine or tryptophan. A D gene is named only where the DNA matches it firmly. Clone size is not always given. Where it is, it says once, few, many or a class for expanded clones.

>TRBV7-2|-|TRBD1|TRBJ1-2
CASSFAGGVGYTF
TGTGCCAGCAGCTTCGCAGGGGGGGTTGGCTACACCTTC
>TRBV5-1|-|TRBD2|TRBJ2-7
CASSLDSASGAYEQYF
TGCGCCAGCAGCTTGGATTCGGCTAGCGGAGCCTACGAGCAGTACTTC
>TRBV5-8|few|-|TRBJ1-3
CASSDPRTLIRNTIYF
TGTGCCAGCAGCGACCCGCGGACATTAATTCGGAACACCATATATTTT
>TRBV4-1|-|TRBD2|TRBJ2-5
CASSQAGLEGETQYF
TGCGCCAGCAGCCAAGCCGGACTAGAAGGAGAGACCCAGTACTTC
>TRBV28|-|-|TRBJ2-7
CASTQAYEQYF
TGTGCCAGCACCCAAGCCTACGAGCAGTACTTC
>TRBV6-4|-|TRBD1|TRBJ1-5
CASSDFGTGVNQPQHF
TGTGCCAGCAGTGACTTTGGGACAGGAGTAAATCAGCCCCAGCATTTT
>TRBV2|-|-|TRBJ2-4
CASKESLRGNIQYF
TGTGCCAGCAAAGAATCCCTCAGGGGAAACATTCAGTACTTC
>TRBV10-3|-|TRBD2|TRBJ2-3
CAISDAGGSTDTQYF
TGTGCCATCAGTGATGCGGGGGGTAGCACAGATACGCAGTATTTT
>TRBV5-5|-|-|TRBJ2-5
CASSPQGGEETQYF
TGTGCCAGCAGCCCACAGGGAGGGGAAGAGACCCAGTACTTC
>TRBV6-1|-|TRBD1|TRBJ2-5
CASSAGTGRQETQYF
TGTGCCAGCAGTGCCGGGACAGGGCGGCAAGAGACCCAGTACTTC
>TRBV10-2|-|TRBD2|TRBJ2-1
CASSGLAGGSEQFF
TGCGCCAGCTCGGGACTAGCGGGAGGCAGTGAGCAGTTCTTC
>TRBV11-2|-|TRBD2|TRBJ2-7
CASSKLAGNSYEQYF
TGTGCCAGCAGCAAACTAGCGGGGAACTCCTACGAGCAGTACTTC
>TRBV27|-|-|TRBJ2-5
CASSSWTDEETQYF
TGTGCCAGCAGTTCATGGACAGATGAAGAGACCCAGTACTTC
>TRBV6-6|-|TRBD2|TRBJ2-1
CASSKLAGGANEQFF
TGTGCCAGCAGTAAGCTAGCGGGTGGGGCCAATGAGCAGTTCTTC
>TRBV11-2|few|-|TRBJ2-7
CASSLLRSEQYF
TGTGCCAGCAGCTTATTGCGTTCCGAGCAGTACTTC
>TRBV28|-|-|TRBJ1-5
CASSLGGVINQPQHF
TGTGCCAGCAGTTTAGGGGGAGTAATCAATCAGCCCCAGCATTTT
>TRBV19|-|TRBD1|TRBJ1-2
CASSTLQGVGGYTF
TGTGCCAGTAGTACGCTACAGGGGGTAGGCGGCTACACCTTC
>TRBV2|-|-|TRBJ2-1
CASSPSANEQFF
TGTGCCAGCAGCCCCTCGGCCAATGAGCAGTTCTTC
>TRBV4-1|-|-|TRBJ2-1
CASSPPASASYNEQFF
TGCGCCAGCAGTCCCCCGGCTAGCGCTTCCTACAATGAGCAGTTCTTC
>TRBV5-1|-|-|TRBJ2-6
CASSFPDSYSGANVLTF
TGCGCCAGCAGCTTTCCGGACAGTTACTCTGGGGCCAACGTCCTGACTTTC
>TRBV7-3|-|-|TRBJ1-1
CASSLYENTEAFF
TGTGCCAGCAGCTTATATGAAAACACTGAAGCTTTCTTT
>TRBV30|-|-|TRBJ1-4
CAWGLTNEKLFF
TGTGCCTGGGGTTTAACTAATGAAAAACTGTTTTTT
>TRBV10-1|once|-|TRBJ2-1
CASQVDSRYNEQFF
TGCGCCAGCCAGGTAGATAGCCGATACAATGAGCAGTTCTTC
>TRBV2|few|-|TRBJ1-2
CASSEEGGYTF
TGTGCCAGCAGTGAAGAGGGTGGCTACACCTTC
>TRBV28|-|TRBD2|TRBJ2-3
CASSITSGGAQDTQYF
TGTGCCAGCAGTATAACTAGCGGGGGGGCACAAGATACGCAGTATTTT
>TRBV18|once|TRBD1|TRBJ2-2
CASSPQGAAGELFF
TGTGCCAGCTCCCCACAGGGGGCTGCCGGGGAGCTGTTTTTT
>TRBV2|few|-|TRBJ1-5
CASSGGVGQPQHF
TGTGCCAGCAGTGGCGGGGTCGGCCAGCCCCAGCATTTT
>TRBV4-2|-|TRBD2|TRBJ2-1
CASKGGSSYNEQFF
TGTGCCAGCAAGGGCGGGAGCTCCTACAATGAGCAGTTCTTC
>TRBV11-3|-|TRBD1|TRBJ2-2
CASSLGTGIPPDTGELFF
TGTGCCAGCAGCTTGGGGACAGGGATACCACCTGACACCGGGGAGCTGTTTTTT
>TRBV2|-|TRBD1|TRBJ1-5
CASSLGQGNQPQHF
TGTGCCAGCAGCTTGGGACAGGGCAATCAGCCCCAGCATTTT
>TRBV28|once|-|TRBJ1-1
CASINRGANTEAFF
TGTGCCAGCATCAACCGAGGGGCGAACACTGAAGCTTTCTTT
>TRBV10-2|-|-|TRBJ2-5
CASSPLGGFVETQYF
TGCGCCAGCAGCCCTCTAGGGGGGTTCGTAGAGACCCAGTACTTC
>TRBV11-3|-|TRBD1|TRBJ2-5
CASSLGQGAETQYF
TGTGCCAGCAGCCTGGGACAGGGGGCAGAGACCCAGTACTTC
>TRBV19|-|-|TRBJ1-1
CASSIPYVGAEAFF
TGTGCCAGTAGTATCCCTTACGTAGGCGCTGAAGCTTTCTTT
>TRBV6-5|-|-|TRBJ2-5
CASNALTGSGETQYF
TGTGCCAGTAACGCGCTAACAGGGTCGGGAGAGACCCAGTACTTC
>TRBV5-1|-|-|TRBJ2-5
CASSWTGQETQYF
TGCGCCAGCAGCTGGACGGGCCAAGAGACCCAGTACTTC
>TRBV4-1|once|-|TRBJ1-2
CASSQDLLGPTNSISGPTF
TGCGCCAGCAGCCAAGATCTTTTAGGGCCCACTAATAGTATTTCCGGCCCCACCTTT
>TRBV25-1|once|-|TRBJ2-5
CASSSIKGGPGLGQTQYF
TGTGCCAGCAGTTCCATAAAGGGGGGACCGGGACTGGGACAGACCCAGTACTTC
>TRBV7-3|once|-|TRBJ2-7
CASSLLGGGDYEQYF
TGTGCCAGCAGCTTATTAGGTGGAGGGGACTACGAGCAGTACTTC
>TRBV5-1|-|-|TRBJ2-3
CASSSNTDTQYF
TGCGCCAGCAGCTCCAACACAGATACGCAGTATTTT
>TRBV4-1|-|TRBD2|TRBJ2-5
CASGSGGQETQYF
TGCGCCAGCGGTAGCGGGGGGCAAGAGACCCAGTACTTC
>TRBV10-1|few|-|TRBJ1-3
CASSESIETGNTIYF
TGCGCCAGCAGTGAGTCAATAGAAACTGGAAACACCATATATTTT
>TRBV29-1|few|TRBD2|TRBJ2-3
CSSSGGEVTDTQYF
TGCAGCTCCAGTGGGGGGGAGGTAACAGATACGCAGTATTTT
>TRBV7-9|-|-|TRBJ1-2
CASSLGRQNYGYTF
TGTGCCAGCAGCTTAGGACGCCAAAACTATGGCTACACCTTC
>TRBV2|-|-|TRBJ2-7
CASRGNEQYF
TGTGCCAGCAGGGGAAACGAGCAGTACTTC
>TRBV7-9|-|-|TRBJ1-2
CASSSRAPSSGYTF
TGTGCCAGCAGCAGCCGGGCTCCAAGTTCTGGCTACACCTTC
>TRBV11-1|few|-|TRBJ2-2
CASSLGPKVGELFF
TGTGCCAGCAGCTTGGGACCAAAGGTTGGGGAGCTGTTTTTT
>TRBV6-5|-|-|TRBJ1-1
CASKSGNPNTEAFF
TGTGCCAGCAAAAGTGGCAACCCGAACACTGAAGCTTTCTTT
>TRBV19|-|-|TRBJ2-7
CASSVTGAYEQYF
TGTGCCAGTAGTGTTACTGGGGCCTACGAGCAGTACTTC
>TRBV25-1|-|-|TRBJ2-5
CASSGHIQETQYF
TGTGCCAGCAGTGGTCACATTCAAGAGACCCAGTACTTC
>TRBV6-6|-|TRBD1|TRBJ1-3
CASSPGTAVMTIYF
TGTGCCAGCAGCCCCGGGACAGCGGTAATGACCATATATTTT
>TRBV10-3|-|-|TRBJ1-1
CAISEELDGEAFF
TGTGCCATCAGTGAGGAGTTAGATGGTGAAGCTTTCTTT
>TRBV6-5|-|TRBD2|TRBJ2-3
CASSPGREGTDTQYF
TGTGCCAGCAGCCCAGGGCGGGAGGGGACAGATACGCAGTATTTT